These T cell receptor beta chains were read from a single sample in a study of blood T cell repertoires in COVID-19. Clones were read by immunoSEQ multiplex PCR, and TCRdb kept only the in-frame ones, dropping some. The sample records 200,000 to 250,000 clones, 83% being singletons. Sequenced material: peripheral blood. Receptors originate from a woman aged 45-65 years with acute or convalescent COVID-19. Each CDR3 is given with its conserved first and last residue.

CDR3: CASSSPTDSGNTIYF
V: TRBV27
length: 15
J: TRBJ1-3

CDR3: CASSQDQAPSGANVLTF
V: TRBV4-2
length: 17
J: TRBJ2-6

CDR3: CASSRLLAGDTSYEQYF
V: TRBV4-1
length: 17
J: TRBJ2-7

CDR3: CASSKVKGRGETQYF
V: TRBV21-1
length: 15
J: TRBJ2-5

CDR3: CASSRATSGGTDTQYF
V: TRBV5-1
length: 16
J: TRBJ2-3

CDR3: CASSRGTDQPQHF
V: TRBV5-1
length: 13
J: TRBJ1-5

CDR3: CASSQGRGWTNEKLFF
V: TRBV4-3
length: 16
J: TRBJ1-4

CDR3: CASRLGQGGNTIYF
V: TRBV28
length: 14
J: TRBJ1-3

CDR3: CASSLGGQGVEEQYF
V: TRBV7-2
length: 15
J: TRBJ2-7

CDR3: CASRHRGSNTGELFF
V: TRBV27
length: 15
J: TRBJ2-2